The TCR beta chain described here comes from a study of T cell clonality in common variable immunodeficiency (dated by TCRdb to between 2014 and 2017). Overall results and qualifications from the work: TCRbeta clonality was higher in CVID subjects than in healthy controls (t-test p = 0.018), and the increase was most characteristic of about a third of subjects. According to the authors, finding the cause of the higher clonality in CVID would require sequencing the repertoires of T cell subpopulations. Patient heterogeneity within the CVID cohort put limits on correlating repertoire features with clinical complications. Reportedly, TCRbeta sequences from CVID had fewer deletions and N-nucleotide insertions, and highly modified clones with 13 or more V deletions were absent from CVID. Healthy controls shared more TCRbeta clones with each other than CVID subjects shared among themselves (p < 0.0001). Even though DNA input was the same, control samples had an average of about 89,000 unique sequences each, compared with some 32,000 in CVID samples.

The table lists this clone with many counts. Its target antigen remains unknown. CVID was diagnosed by standard criteria: serum IgG, IgA and/or IgM reduced below normal range, plus specific antibody deficiency. A total of about 44 subjects (15 female and 30 or so male; age range roughly 8 to 65 years, mean age around 40) were included in the CVID group. Most CVID patients and most healthy controls were of Caucasian heritage. At the time of study participation, every CVID subject had been on replacement immunoglobulin therapy for one year or longer. No CVID subject was ill or taking immunomodulatory or immunosuppressive medication when blood was collected. From each donor, roughly 4.5 to 9 ml of heparinized peripheral whole blood was collected. Genomic DNA from adults with common variable immune deficiency (CVID) and from healthy adult controls was used to sequence TCRbeta CDR3 repertoires. Diluted blood was density-centrifuged over Hypaque 1077 or Ficoll-Paque to isolate peripheral blood mononuclear cells. Genomic DNA was obtained from unsorted mononuclear cells using either Qiagen column purification or a centrifugation-based method.

CVID samples and control samples contributed equivalent amounts of genomic DNA as sequencing input. For every sample, a 60 bp segment covering the rearranged TCRbeta CDR3 region was amplified and then sequenced. The immunoSEQ assay, a bias-corrected multiplex PCR combined with high-throughput sequencing, was used to amplify TCRbeta. The study's own analysis went as follows. Each unique nucleotide sequence was treated as a clone and annotated with V, D and J genes, copy number and frequency. Sequences were labeled productive if in frame, and non-productive if out of frame or containing stop codons. As previously described, clonality was computed from Shannon's entropy. The predicted amino acid sequences of productive clones were used to derive mean CDR3 Kyte-Doolittle hydropathy. The R hclust function was used to hierarchically cluster scaled V gene usage with Manhattan distance and complete linkage. To assess clone sharing by CDR3 amino acid sequence, 12 repertoires per group were resampled over 100 rounds. Repertoires were searched for 70 published EBV-specific and fewer than 300 published CMV-specific TCRbeta sequences. A couple of CVID samples yielding fewer than 10,000 sequences were excluded from analysis, leaving a few dozen CVID repertoires. The table was pulled from immuneACCESS by TCRdb, which kept in-frame rearrangements only. Such tables lose some clones; where checked, under half of the loss comes from unresolved V genes, and the rest has no known cause. That table is the source of V, J and clone size, and D and trimming were worked out from the DNA. This sample contains 25,000 to 35,000 clones, none of which is a singleton. Over 25% of the sample is taken by the ten largest.

Source material: peripheral blood mononuclear cells. The sequence came from a human donor with common variable immunodeficiency.

The CDR3 region: CASTEDRGSGELFF. The CDR3 bases that were read are TGTGCCTCGACGGAGGACAGGGGATCCGGGGAG. The rearrangement combines TRBV10-3 with TRBJ2-2; 9 bases in the middle match TRBD1. The sequence runs out 3 residues before the end of the CDR3; the remainder is reconstructed from the germline J gene. The germline V gene supplies CDR1 ENHRY and CDR2 SYGVKD. The CDR3 has 14 amino acids, counting the end cysteine and phenylalanine. The DNA covers only part of the CDR3, 33 bases in frame from base 1. V is pruned by 11 bases and J by 6 bases, leaving 10 bases of the junction without a gene match.